Presented here are 32 T cell receptor beta chains from one specimen sequenced in a study of Graves' ophthalmopathy and Graves' hyperthyroidism. TCR beta CDR3 regions were amplified from RNA transcripts. First-round RT-PCR relied on HTBI primers, and a second-round multiplex PCR came next. From the multiplex PCR reads, TCRdb called clonotypes with MiXCR, one entry per CDR3 protein. The data show roughly 1.1 million distinct CDR3 sequences, with about two fifths seen just once and 8.5% to 14% held by the top ten. Sequences were obtained from peripheral blood or thyroid tissue (not recorded which). Receptor source: an adult man with Graves' hyperthyroidism.

Many counts were recorded for this clonotype. The J gene is TRBJ2-6, the V gene TRBV9; D possibly corresponds to TRBD1 (5 bases). The V gene lost 4 bases and the J gene lost 0 bases, with 11 bases spanning the gap. The germline gives CDR1 SGDLS, CDR2 YYNGEE. The CDR3 extends over 16 amino acids. The CDR3 sequence: CASSRIRDSGANVLTF. For the CDR3, the DNA is TGTGCCAGCAGCCGAATCAGGGACTCTGGGGCCAACGTCCTGACTTTC.

This clonotype was picked up many times. CDR3 in DNA: TGCAGTGCTAGCCACAGACCAACGAGGGACGAGCAGTACTTC. This translates into CSASHRPTRDEQYF. The chain uses TRBV20-1 and TRBJ2-7; D may be TRBD2 (5 bases). Trimming cost V 3 bases and J 5 bases, with 17 bases left between them. CDR1 DFQATT and CDR2 SNEGSKA come from the germline V gene (reference sequence). The CDR3 consists of 14 residues.

Comments on this clonotype: Being one base from a much bigger clone, this may be a read error. V gene TRBV10-3 combines with J gene TRBJ1-1, with D perhaps matching TRBD1 (5 bases). In germline, CDR1 is ENHRY, CDR2 SYGVKD. The CDR3 length is 15 residues. Trimming stripped 5 bases from V and 4 bases from J, with 17 bases between. As DNA, the CDR3 is TGTGCCATCAGTCCTTCGACAGTGGGGGGCACTGAAGCTTTCTTT. Its protein product is CAISPSTVGGTEAFF.

This clonotype was seen at least ten times. The CDR3 is CASSVGPGQGDSPLHF. The CDR3 nucleotides read TGTGCCAGCAGCGTAGGCCCAGGACAGGGGGATTCACCCCTCCACTTT. This rearrangement joins TRBV9 to TRBJ1-6; 10 nucleotides line up with TRBD1. The CDR3 is made up of 16 amino acids. Germline V gene lookup returns CDR1 SGDLS and CDR2 YYNGEE. The V gene end was trimmed by 0 bases and the J gene end by 8 bases; junction bases not matched to a gene: 5.

This clonotype came up many times. This chain uses TRBV24-1 with TRBJ2-2; tentative D call: TRBD1 (5 bases). Looked up from germline, CDR1 is KGHDR and CDR2 is SFDVKD. The CDR3 runs to 13 residues. V was pared by 5 bases and J by 6 bases, with 9 bases between. CDR3 DNA: TGTGCCACCAGTGGCGGCAGGGCCGGGGAGCTGTTTTTT. Amino acid sequence: CATSGGRAGELFF.

In its sample, this clonotype was seen many times. The CDR3 region is CASPGTGGGETQYF. In DNA, the CDR3 is TGTGCCAGCCCCGGGACAGGGGGCGGAGAGACCCAGTACTTC. V and J are TRBV2 and TRBJ2-5; 12 positions match TRBD1. V trimming: 8 bases; J trimming: 4 bases; junction bases outside the gene matches: 5. Germline V gene data show CDR1 as SNHLY and CDR2 as FYNNEI. The CDR3 covers 14 residues.

The chain recombines TRBV20-1 with TRBJ2-5; TRBD2 matches 11 bases. The CDR3 covers 18 residues. Per the germline V gene, CDR1 is DFQATT and CDR2 is SNEGSKA (reference sequence). Losses at the gene ends were 1 base for V and 1 base for J; bases not matched to a gene: 11. CDR3 DNA sequence: TGCAGTGCTAGAGGGGCTAGCGGGGGGCCGCGGTTCCAAGAGACCCAGTACTTC. Residues: CSARGASGGPRFQETQYF.

Remarks on this clonotype: A much larger clone differs by one base, so this may be a read error. This chain links TRBV12-3 or TRBV12-4 with TRBJ2-2; a weak D match, TRBD2 (6 bases). Between the trimmed V and J ends, which lost 7 bases and 4 bases, there was a span of 10 bases. This CDR3 is 13 amino acids long. CDR3 DNA: TGTGCCAGCACGGCGGAGGGCACCGGGGAGCTGTTTTTT. Translating gives CASTAEGTGELFF.

Comment on this clonotype: The junction does not match germline at one end; this may be a read error. This chain joins TRBV5-1 and TRBJ2-6, with 9 bases aligning to TRBD1. Germline CDR1 and CDR2: SGHRS and YFSETQ. The CDR3 loop spans 16 amino acids. CDR3 coding DNA: TGCGCCAGCAGCGAACAGGGGGCGCAAGGGGCCAGCGTCCTGACTTTC. Its protein product is CASSEQGAQGASVLTF.

As for this clonotype: This may be a read error, as it is one base from a much larger clone. The genes are TRBV24-1 and TRBJ1-5; a possible D gene is TRBD1 (6 bases). Germline lookup yields CDR1 KGHDR and CDR2 SFDVKD. The CDR3 totals 16 residues. CDR3 DNA: TGTGCCGCCAGTGAAGGGGGGGTGGGCAGCAATCAGCCCCAGCATTTT. It yields the protein CAASEGGVGSNQPQHF.

This clonotype was observed many times. V usage is TRBV10-3 and J usage is TRBJ2-2; no clear D. Germline loops: CDR1 ENHRY, CDR2 SYGVKD. This CDR3 spans 12 amino acids. V lost 6 bases and J 2 bases, leaving 4 bases between the germline ends. The CDR3 nucleotides are TGTGCCATCAGGGAAAACACCGGGGAGCTGTTTTTT. Encoded protein: CAIRENTGELFF.

This clonotype was detected only once. The genes are TRBV10-2 and TRBJ2-7; 10 nucleotides line up with TRBD2. V trimming: 7 bases; J trimming: 2 bases; junction bases outside the gene matches: 8. There are 15 residues in the CDR3. Germline CDR1 reads WSHSY; CDR2 reads SAAADI. Written as DNA, the CDR3 is TGCGCCAGCACTGGGAGCGGGAGGGCGACCTACGAGCAGTACTTC. It yields the protein CASTGSGRATYEQYF.

In this sample, this clonotype turned up many times. The chain carries TRBV15 and TRBJ2-5; D gene uncertain. CDR3 length: 15 amino acids. The V gene lost 3 bases and the J gene lost 1 base, with 12 bases spanning the gap. Germline CDR1 LNHNV, CDR2 YYDKDF (reference sequence). The CDR3 sequence is CATSSADWRQETQYF. In DNA, the CDR3 is TGTGCCACCAGCAGCGCCGACTGGCGCCAAGAGACCCAGTACTTC.

This clonotype was counted between two and nine times. The rearrangement joins TRBV20-1 to TRBJ2-5; TRBD1 is a possible D gene (5 bases). The V gene's germline CDR1 is DFQATT and CDR2 SNEGSKA (reference sequence). This CDR3 region has 12 residues. The CDR3 nucleotides are TGCAGCCGGCGGACATCCCGCGGGACCCAGTACTTC. It yields the protein CSRRTSRGTQYF.

This clonotype showed up just a few times. The CDR3, as DNA: TGTGCCAGCAGCCAGGGCATCGGGGAGACCCAGTACTTC. Translating gives CASSQGIGETQYF. J is TRBJ2-5 and V is TRBV10-3, with D possibly TRBD1 on 5 matching bases. This CDR3 contains 13 residues. Germline CDR1 ENHRY, CDR2 SYGVKD. V was trimmed by 10 bases and J by 5 bases, leaving 17 bases between them.

The chain recombines TRBV10-3 with TRBJ1-4; D may be TRBD1 (5 bases). Germline V gives CDR1 ENHRY, CDR2 SYGVKD. The V end lost 10 bases, the J end lost 2 bases, and 11 bases lay between the germline ends. This CDR3 is built from 13 residues. In DNA form, the CDR3 reads TGTGCCACGGGGGAGGACACTAATGAAAAACTGTTTTTT. Translated: CATGEDTNEKLFF.

The CDR3 DNA sequence: TGTGCCAGCTTCTCGGGGCAGGGGGCGACCAGGAAACTGTTTTTT. It is translated as CASFSGQGATRKLFF. The J gene is TRBJ1-4, the V gene TRBV6-5; 8 positions match TRBD1. The CDR3 totals 15 residues. With 8 bases clipped from V and 11 bases from J, the junction kept 16 bases outside the gene matches. Germline values: CDR1 MNHEY, CDR2 SVGAGI.

This clonotype was observed a single time. This chain uses TRBV5-6 with TRBJ2-2; D is uncertain. Germline values: CDR1 SGHDT, CDR2 YYEEEE. Trimming left V 0 bases short and J 1 base short, with 10 bases between. The CDR3 is 16 residues long. CDR3 sequence: CASSLEGGWNTGELFF. The CDR3 DNA is TGTGCCAGCAGCTTGGAGGGTGGATGGAACACCGGGGAGCTGTTTTTT.

This chain uses TRBV12-3 or TRBV12-4 with TRBJ1-4; a possible D gene is TRBD1 (5 bases). CDR3 length: 15 residues. The V gene lost 7 bases and the J gene lost 5 bases, with 17 bases spanning the gap. In DNA, the CDR3 is TGTGCCAGCACATTATCGGGACGGAACAATGAAAAACTGTTTTTT. It encodes CASTLSGRNNEKLFF.

A few counts support this clonotype. The rearrangement links TRBV5-1 to TRBJ2-7; 12 nucleotides agree with TRBD1. The CDR3 is 16 amino acids. The germline V gene has CDR1 SGHRS and CDR2 YFSETQ. The V segment lost 4 bases and the J segment 5 bases; nucleotides outside the gene matches: 10. CDR3 nucleotides: TGCGCCAGCAGCATGGGGACGGGACAGGGGGCCGACGAGCAGTACTTC. Its protein product is CASSMGTGQGADEQYF.

The V gene is TRBV6-5, the J gene TRBJ2-5, with TRBD1 as a possible D gene (5 bases). The CDR3 spans 15 residues. Germline V gene sequence: CDR1 MNHEY, CDR2 SVGAGI. The V and J ends lost 2 bases and 4 bases respectively, with 14 bases between them. The CDR3 coding sequence is TGTGCCAGCAGTTACCCGTACCAGGGTGGAGAGACCCAGTACTTC. This encodes CASSYPYQGGETQYF.

There are many counts of this clonotype. The J gene is TRBJ2-7, the V gene TRBV29-1, with 7 positions matching TRBD1. The CDR3 covers 13 residues. Per the germline V gene, CDR1 is SQVTM and CDR2 is ANQGSEA. J gave up 2 bases and V 1 base, and 2 bases lay outside the gene matches. CDR3 nucleotide sequence: TGCAGCGTTGAAGGGCAGGGGGCCTACGAGCAGTACTTC. Protein product: CSVEGQGAYEQYF.

The chain employs TRBV25-1 and TRBJ2-5; 9 bases agree with TRBD1. CDR1 MGHDK and CDR2 SYGVNS come from the germline V gene. The CDR3 runs to 16 residues. J was trimmed by 0 bases and V by 1 base; bases with no gene match: 3. The DNA for the CDR3 is TGTGCCAGCAGTGAATTCCGGACAGGGGACCAAGAGACCCAGTACTTC. Protein sequence: CASSEFRTGDQETQYF.

The V gene is TRBV24-1, the J gene TRBJ2-7; 7 positions agree with TRBD2. Germline-derived CDR1 and CDR2 are KGHDR and SFDVKD. CDR3 length: 15 amino acids. V dropped 12 bases and J dropped 6; count of bases not matched to a gene: 19. The CDR3 spells CAPIRRTFPGGEQYF. CDR3 in DNA: TGTGCCCCCATCCGCCGGACTTTTCCGGGGGGCGAGCAGTACTTC.

At least ten counts were recorded for this clonotype. The V call is TRBV11-2, the J call TRBJ2-7; TRBD2 is a possible D gene (5 bases). The CDR3 spans 16 residues. V dropped 2 bases and J dropped 0 bases, with 14 bases sitting between them. Germline CDR1 reads SGHAT; CDR2 reads FQNNGV. The chain's CDR3 is CASSLRTAIGSYEQYF. The DNA of the CDR3 is TGTGCCAGCAGCTTAAGGACTGCCATAGGCTCCTACGAGCAGTACTTC.

The V and J genes are TRBV18 and TRBJ1-2, with TRBD1 matching 8 bases. The CDR3 is 13 residues long. With V trimmed by 3 bases and J by 6 bases, 3 bases remained unmatched. In germline, CDR1 is KGHSH, CDR2 LQKENI. The CDR3 DNA follows: TGTGCCAGCTCACCGGGACAGGTCGATGGCTACACCTTC. This gives the protein CASSPGQVDGYTF.

This chain links TRBV7-2 with TRBJ2-7; D gene unclear. This CDR3 region has 15 residues. Germline values: CDR1 SGHTA, CDR2 FQGNSA. Trimming cost V 3 bases and J 2 bases, with 14 bases left between them. CDR3 coding DNA: TGTGCCAGCAGCTTCTTCGTCGGGTCGACCTACGAGCAGTACTTC. Translated: CASSFFVGSTYEQYF.

This clonotype showed up many times. The chain combines TRBV7-2 with TRBJ2-5, with 10 nucleotides matching TRBD2. The CDR3 is 15 amino acids. Germline loops: CDR1 SGHTA, CDR2 FQGNSA. V dropped 7 bases and J dropped 5; count of bases not matched to a gene: 10. The CDR3 nucleotides read TGTGCCAGCATGGGGCTAGCGGGAGCGTTGGAGACCCAGTACTTC. Translating gives CASMGLAGALETQYF.

This clonotype showed up just once. This chain connects TRBV7-2 to TRBJ2-5, with a weak D call TRBD2 (5 bases). Trimming stripped 5 bases from V and 8 bases from J, with 27 bases between. The CDR3 spans 17 residues. Germline CDR1 SGHTA, CDR2 FQGNSA. CDR3 coding DNA: TGTGCCAGCAGCCAACCCAACCGAGGGCACGGCAGTGGAACCCAGTACTTC. Residues: CASSQPNRGHGSGTQYF.

The rearrangement uses TRBV29-1 and TRBJ2-7; TRBD2 matches at 9 bases. The CDR3 has 16 residues. The J segment lost 0 bases and the V segment lost 4 bases, leaving 10 bases of the junction unmatched. CDR1 SQVTM and CDR2 ANQGSEA come from the germline V gene. The CDR3 DNA sequence: TGCAGCGTTGTAGAGCCTAGCGGGACGAGCTCCTACGAGCAGTACTTC. This gives the protein CSVVEPSGTSSYEQYF.

This clonotype has just one count. The chain combines TRBV12-3 or TRBV12-4 with TRBJ2-7, with 9 nucleotides matching TRBD1. J lost 3 bases, V lost 0 bases, and 6 bases had no gene match. The CDR3 extends over 16 amino acids. In DNA form, the CDR3 reads TGTGCCAGCAGTTTAGCGCACGGGACAGGGCGCTACGAGCAGTACTTC. Protein sequence: CASSLAHGTGRYEQYF.

In this sample, this clonotype turned up a few times. The chain links TRBV28 to TRBJ2-5, with 7 bases that match TRBD2. The J segment lost 3 bases and the V segment lost 3 bases, leaving 1 base of the junction unmatched. The CDR3 runs 13 residues. The germline V gene has CDR1 MDHEN and CDR2 SYDVKM. CDR3 sequence: CASSFLAEETQYF. The CDR3, as DNA: TGTGCCAGCAGTTTTCTAGCGGAAGAGACCCAGTACTTC.